This T cell receptor beta chain is drawn from a study of PD-L1 blockade in urothelial cancer. Whole-study context: Once treatment had started, blood was analyzed at 3 weeks (second dose) and again at 6 weeks. The median number of T cells present in blood samples was some 140,000.

The method was immunoSEQ multiplex PCR; TCRdb's version includes in-frame clones alone and lacks a portion of them. This sample has around 30,000 clones; 79% occur once, and the top ten carry 3% to 3.5%. Indicated time point: peripheral blood 6 weeks after treatment start. Pretreatment and on-treatment samples were taken, numbering 1 to 8 per patient. The receptor was derived from a man between 65 and 85 years old with urothelial cancer. The sequences come from PBMCs, collected around atezolizumab (anti-PD-L1) treatment.

This CDR3 is CASSQGGSLAKNIQYF. In DNA form, the CDR3 reads TGTGCCAGCAGTCAAGGGGGCAGCCTAGCCAAAAACATTCAGTACTTC. The gene calls are TRBV2 and TRBJ2-4; TRBD1 matches at 7 bases. J was trimmed by 0 bases and V by 5 bases; bases with no gene match: 7. The CDR3 length is 16 residues. The germline V gene encodes CDR1 SNHLY and CDR2 FYNNEI.